The present T cell receptor (beta chain) was sequenced within a study of Graves' ophthalmopathy and Graves' hyperthyroidism. Across the study: Prior to any treatment, peripheral blood was collected at the time of initial diagnosis.

Germline values: CDR1 KGHDR, CDR2 SFDVKD. The ends were cut back, 3 bases at V and 3 bases at J, with 11 bases in the middle. This CDR3 region has 14 residues. A follow-up of 18 months without ophthalmopathy meant that hyperthyroidism was stable. Clinical symptoms and serum thyroxine were used for diagnosis; TRAb, thyroid ultrasound and orbital computed tomography were also relied on. TCR beta CDR3 amplification used RNA transcripts. HTBI primers were employed in first-round RT-PCR, then a second-round multiplex PCR followed. Each CDR3 protein is one row after TCRdb ran MiXCR on the multiplex PCR reads. The repertoire consists of about 390,000 distinct CDR3 sequences, with about 15% occurring once and the leading ten covering roughly 2.4%. This clonotype was observed many times.

The chain is built from TRBV24-1 and TRBJ2-7, with D maybe TRBD2 (5 bases). The clonotype was recovered from an adult woman with stable Graves' hyperthyroidism. Sequencing input: peripheral blood. CDR3: CATSDTTRSYEQYF. The DNA of the CDR3 is TGTGCCACCAGTGATACAACTAGGAGCTACGAGCAGTACTTC.